This T cell receptor (beta chain) was identified during a study of siplizumab effects on memory and regulatory T cells. Notes on this clone: Its antigen is currently unknown.

Findings of the study overall: There was no confirmation of the suppressive function of proliferating Tregs from siplizumab cultures. Memory T cells appeared less diverse than naive cells, which seemed to contribute substantially to alloresponse. Alloreactive sequences tracing back to unstimulated CD4+ memory cells were significantly reduced by siplizumab. Unstimulated subset assignment was obtained for only a minor fraction of alloreactive clones.

Data came from immunoSEQ multiplex PCR; TCRdb stores just in-frame clones and leaves some out. The data hold some 100,000 clones, with about nine tenths observed a single time. This receptor was identified in a human donor in good health. Some clones in this sample may be carry-over from other donors' samples. Sequencing was performed on CD4+ T cells sorted from blood.

Here the CDR3 DNA reads TGTGCCAGCAGCTTAGATCTCGGGAGGGAGACCCAGTACTTC. The encoded protein is CASSLDLGRETQYF. The genes are TRBV11-2 and TRBJ2-5, with 7 bases that match TRBD2. Germline V gene sequence: CDR1 SGHAT, CDR2 FQNNGV. V lost 0 bases and J lost 5; bases outside the gene matches: 3. CDR3 size: 14 residues.